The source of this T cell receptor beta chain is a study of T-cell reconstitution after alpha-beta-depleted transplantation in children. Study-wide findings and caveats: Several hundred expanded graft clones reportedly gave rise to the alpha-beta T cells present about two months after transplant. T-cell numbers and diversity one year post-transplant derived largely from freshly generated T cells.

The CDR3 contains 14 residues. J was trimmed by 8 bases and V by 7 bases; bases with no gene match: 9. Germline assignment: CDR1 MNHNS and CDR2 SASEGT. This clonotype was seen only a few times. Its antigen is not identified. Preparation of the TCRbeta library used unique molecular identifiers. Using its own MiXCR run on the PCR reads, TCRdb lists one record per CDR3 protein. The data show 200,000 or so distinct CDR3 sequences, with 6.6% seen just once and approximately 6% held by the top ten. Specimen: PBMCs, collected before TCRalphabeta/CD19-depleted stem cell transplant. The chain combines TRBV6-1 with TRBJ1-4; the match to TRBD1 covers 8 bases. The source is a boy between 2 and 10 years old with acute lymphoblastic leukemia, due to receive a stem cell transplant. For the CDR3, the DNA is TGTGCCAGCAATCCCGGGACAGGTGGCGAAAAACTGTTTTTT. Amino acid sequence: CASNPGTGGEKLFF.